This TCR beta chain appears in the sequencing data of a study of cytomegalovirus exposure and HLA in healthy donors. Study observations and caveats: Most of the TCR beta V segments (in an earlier analysis) were productive either about 87% or about 30% of the time. Cytomegalovirus association was assigned to around 150 TCR beta chains. An ancestry cluster, one associated with Asian ancestry, reportedly showed fewer N-insertions than the 666-donor mean in a later analysis.

This clone has only one observation. The antigen is unknown. With 60 Vbeta and 13 Jbeta primers, the PCR was carried out. Sequenced by immunoSEQ multiplex PCR; TCRdb stores in-frame clones only, minus some. The repertoire consists of roughly 110,000 clones, with around 78% occurring once and the leading ten covering about 8%. Sequenced input: PBMCs. This receptor was identified in a man under 40 in good health and CMV-seronegative.

The CDR3 sequence is CASSLRRDGYEQYF. For the CDR3, the DNA is TGTGCCAGCAGTTTAAGGCGGGACGGCTACGAGCAGTACTTC. The rearrangement links TRBV28 to TRBJ2-7; weak D call: TRBD2 (6 bases). The CDR3 runs to 14 residues. Germline-derived CDR1 and CDR2 are MDHEN and SYDVKM. V was shortened by 2 bases and J by 3 bases, with 11 bases between the two germline ends.